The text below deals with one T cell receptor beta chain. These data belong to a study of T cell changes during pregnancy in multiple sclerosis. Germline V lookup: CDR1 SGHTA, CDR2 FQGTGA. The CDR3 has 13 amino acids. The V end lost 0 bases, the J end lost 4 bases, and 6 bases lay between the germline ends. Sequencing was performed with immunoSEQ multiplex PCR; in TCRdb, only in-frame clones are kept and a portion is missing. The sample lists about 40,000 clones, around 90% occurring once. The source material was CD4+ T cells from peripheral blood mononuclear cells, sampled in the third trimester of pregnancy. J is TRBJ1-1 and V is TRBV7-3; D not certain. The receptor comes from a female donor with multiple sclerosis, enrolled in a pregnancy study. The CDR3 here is CASSLTLSTEAFF. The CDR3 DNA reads TGTGCCAGCAGCTTAACGTTATCCACTGAAGCTTTCTTT. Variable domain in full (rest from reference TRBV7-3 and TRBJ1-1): GAGVSQTPSNKVTEKGKYVELRCDPISGHTALYWYRQSLGQGPEFLIYFQGTGAADDSGLPNDRFFAVRPEGSVSTLKIQRTERGDSAVYLCASSLTLSTEAFFGQGTRLTVV.